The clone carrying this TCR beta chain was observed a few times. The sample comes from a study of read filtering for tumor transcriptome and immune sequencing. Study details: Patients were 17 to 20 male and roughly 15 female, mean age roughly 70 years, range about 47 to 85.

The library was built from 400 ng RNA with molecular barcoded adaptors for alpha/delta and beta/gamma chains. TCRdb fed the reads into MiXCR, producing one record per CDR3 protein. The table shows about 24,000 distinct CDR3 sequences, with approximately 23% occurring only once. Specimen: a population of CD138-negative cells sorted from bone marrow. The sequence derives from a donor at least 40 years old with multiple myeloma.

The CDR3 loop reads CASSLFGPTVTDTQYF. CDR3 in DNA: TGCGCCAGCAGCTTGTTTGGGCCTACGGTCACAGATACGCAGTATTTT. The chain joins TRBV5-1 to TRBJ2-3; D gene ambiguous. Trimming stripped 1 base from V and 2 bases from J, with 14 bases between. CDR3 length equals 16 residues. Germline V CDR1 and CDR2: SGHRS, YFSETQ.